This entry describes one T cell receptor (beta chain). The antigen it recognizes is unknown. Nothing much larger sits one base from this clone, and base qualities are not available. CDR1 and CDR2, per the germline V gene (reference sequence), are SEHNR and FQNEAQ. Including the terminal cysteine and phenylalanine, the CDR3 comprises 16 residues. Left in the record is the CDR3 DNA by itself, 48 bases read in frame from the first base. The trim is 3 bases for V and 0 bases for J, with a gap of 11 bases between the germline ends. The time point label on this specimen signifies: individuals recovered from natural SARS-CoV-2 infection. This record belongs to a study of Ad26.COV2.S vaccination and SARS-CoV-2 variants (dated by TCRdb to the early 2020s). At the level of the whole study: Sequencing of the TCRbeta repertoire served to evaluate the specificity and breadth of SARS-CoV-2-reactive T cell receptors following Ad26.COV2.S vaccination. The TCR-sequenced set comprised about 32 samples: about 19 Ad26.COV2.S vaccine recipients, 5 placebo recipients and 8 SARS-CoV-2 convalescent individuals. General study outcomes and caveats: Substantial breadth of spike-specific CD8+ and CD4+ T cell responses was reported after vaccination. Compared with placebo recipients, Ad26.COV2.S recipients showed higher spike-specific TCR breadth (P = 0.0014). The authors noted that the TCR breadth and depth analyses may have underestimated total T cell responses. Vaccine and placebo recipients had comparable non-spike TCR breadth, which fits with the vaccine containing only spike.

The immunoSEQ Assay was the method used to sequence TCRbeta CDR3 regions. After extraction, genomic DNA underwent amplification by bias-controlled multiplex PCR, followed by high-throughput sequencing. The original methods were these. To quantify the absolute abundance of each unique TCRbeta CDR3 region, sequences were collapsed and filtered. Usable DNA was measured by amplifying reference genes present in all nucleated cells, and TCRbeta template counts were normalized to that usable DNA to estimate T cell fraction. Repertoire TCRs were annotated as SARS-CoV-2-specific by exact matching of V gene, CDR3 amino acid sequence and J gene to a known reactive TCR set. The reference SARS-CoV-2 TCR set was derived from MIRA and filtered for enrichment in COVID-19-positive ImmuneCODE repertoires, a step that removed public or cross-reactive TCRs. Based on the MIRA antigens, annotated TCRs were further analysed at the level of specific ORF or position within ORF. Breadth was defined as annotated unique rearrangements over total unique productive rearrangements; depth was the summed frequency of those rearrangements. Two-sided Wilcoxon rank-sum tests were used to compare TCR breadth between groups. Here the immuneACCESS table is served through TCRdb, limited to in-frame sequences with V and J called. Missing clones are a known gap in these copies; in checked studies unresolved V genes cover under half, and the rest lacks a known reason. V and J calls and clone size are as listed in that table; D and trimming were resolved from the DNA. The sample contains around 86,000 clones, 82% of them found a single time. The ten largest clones take up approximately 15% of the sample.

The sequences come from peripheral blood, collected after recovery from COVID-19. The clonotype originates from a human donor who had recovered from COVID-19. The rearranged chain carries TRBV7-9 and TRBJ2-2, with the D segment identity uncertain. The CDR3 has the sequence CASSLRRATNTGELFF. The DNA is as follows: TGTGCCAGCAGCTTGAGGAGAGCGACGAACACCGGGGAGCTGTTTTTT.